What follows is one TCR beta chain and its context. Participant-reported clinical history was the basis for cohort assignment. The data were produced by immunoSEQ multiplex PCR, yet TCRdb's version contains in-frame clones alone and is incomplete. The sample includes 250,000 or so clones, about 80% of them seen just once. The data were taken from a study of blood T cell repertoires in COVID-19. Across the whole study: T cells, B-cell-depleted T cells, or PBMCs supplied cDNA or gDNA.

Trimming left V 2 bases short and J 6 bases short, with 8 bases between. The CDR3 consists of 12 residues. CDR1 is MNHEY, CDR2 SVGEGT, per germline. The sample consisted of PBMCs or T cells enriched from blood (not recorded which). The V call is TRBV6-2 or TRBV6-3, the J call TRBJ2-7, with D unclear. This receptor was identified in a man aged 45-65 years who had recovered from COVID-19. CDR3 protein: CASSYGLREQYF. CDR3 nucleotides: TGTGCCAGCAGTTACGGTCTGCGCGAGCAGTACTTC.